A selection of T cell receptor beta chains follows, all from one sample in a study of cytomegalovirus exposure and HLA in healthy donors. The table came from immunoSEQ multiplex PCR; TCRdb's copy has only in-frame clones and leaves some out. This repertoire shows 60,000 to 70,000 clones, around 80% found once; its top ten account for about 6.5%. Sequenced input: PBMCs. These receptors came from a man aged 45-65 years in good health and CMV-seronegative. CDR3s include the opening cysteine and the closing phenylalanine or tryptophan. D genes are given only for firm matches. Only part of the rows carry a size: once, few, many, or a class if the clone is expanded.

>17|TRBJ2-5|NA|TRBD2|TRBV28
CASRALAGGELQETQYF
TGTGCCAGCAGGGCACTAGCGGGGGGGGAACTACAAGAGACCCAGTACTTC
>16|TRBJ2-7|NA|TRBD1|TRBV7-2
CASSLGGTGAAYEQYF
TGTGCCAGCAGCTTAGGGGGGACAGGGGCCGCCTACGAGCAGTACTTC
>16|TRBJ1-3|NA|NA|TRBV7-3
CASSLGSSLAGNTIYF
TGTGCCAGCAGTCTGGGGAGTTCCCTCGCTGGAAACACCATATATTTT
>14|TRBJ2-1|NA|TRBD2|TRBV28
CASNVGREGNEQFF
TGTGCCAGCAACGTGGGGCGGGAGGGCAATGAGCAGTTCTTC
>14|TRBJ1-1|NA|TRBD1|TRBV28
CASSTPGTGGYAFF
TGTGCCAGCAGTACACCCGGGACAGGGGGGTACGCTTTCTTT
>15|TRBJ2-2|NA|TRBD2|TRBV5-1
CASSRTSGDTGELFF
TGCGCCAGCAGTAGGACTAGCGGGGACACCGGGGAGCTGTTTTTT
>13|TRBJ1-1|NA|TRBD1|TRBV30
CAWTQGGNTEAFF
TGTGCCTGGACGCAGGGGGGGAACACTGAAGCTTTCTTT
>12|TRBJ2-7|NA|NA|TRBV30
CAWSPSVVEQYF
TGTGCCTGGAGCCCATCGGTCGTGGAGCAGTACTTC
>14|TRBJ1-3|NA|NA|TRBV7-6
CASSLSGSGNTIYF
TGTGCCAGCAGCTTATCGGGGTCTGGAAACACCATATATTTT
>15|TRBJ2-1|NA|TRBD2|TRBV30
CAWRASGGAYNEQFF
TGTGCCTGGAGGGCTAGCGGGGGGGCCTACAATGAGCAGTTCTTC
>15|TRBJ2-7|few|NA|TRBV7-9
CASSLGDTNPYEQYF
TGTGCCAGCAGCTTAGGAGACACGAACCCCTACGAGCAGTACTTC
>12|TRBJ1-5|NA|NA|TRBV6-6
CASRESNQPQHF
TGTGCCAGCAGGGAGAGCAATCAGCCCCAGCATTTT
>18|TRBJ1-5|NA|NA|TRBV9
CASSVTEPGHYSNQPQHF
TGTGCCAGCAGCGTGACTGAACCGGGACACTATAGCAATCAGCCCCAGCATTTT
>15|TRBJ1-2|few|TRBD1|TRBV4-3
CASSQFTGANYGYTF
TGCGCCAGCAGCCAATTTACAGGGGCTAACTATGGCTACACCTTC
>14|TRBJ2-7|NA|TRBD2|TRBV11-2
CASSPLRGVHEQYF
TGTGCCAGCAGCCCTCTTCGGGGGGTCCACGAGCAGTACTTC
>18|TRBJ2-2|NA|TRBD2|TRBV12-5
CASGLAHKGLAETEELFF
TGTGCTAGTGGTTTGGCCCACAAGGGACTAGCGGAAACCGAGGAGCTGTTTTTT
>13|TRBJ1-6|NA|NA|TRBV14
CASSQVLSSPLHF
TGTGCCAGCAGCCAAGTTTTGAGTTCACCCCTCCACTTT
>17|TRBJ1-1|once|TRBD1|TRBV28
CASSSDTWDRVNTEAFF
TGTGCCAGCAGTTCCGATACCTGGGACAGGGTGAACACTGAAGCTTTCTTT
>11|TRBJ1-1|NA|NA|TRBV10-3
CAASPGTEAFF
TGTGCTGCAAGTCCGGGAACTGAAGCTTTCTTT
>15|TRBJ1-2|NA|TRBD1|TRBV28
CASSFMGQGDYGYTF
TGTGCCAGCAGTTTTATGGGACAGGGAGACTATGGCTACACCTTC
>14|TRBJ2-7|NA|TRBD2|TRBV7-9
CASSQAGVSYEQYF
TGTGCCAGCAGCCAGGCGGGGGTTTCCTACGAGCAGTACTTC
>13|TRBJ2-7|NA|NA|TRBV7-2
CASTWRLSYEQYF
TGTGCCAGCACCTGGCGGCTATCCTACGAGCAGTACTTC
>15|TRBJ2-1|NA|TRBD1|TRBV7-9
CASSKQGAGPHEQFF
TGTGCCAGCAGCAAACAGGGGGCGGGCCCCCATGAGCAGTTCTTC
>15|TRBJ1-2|NA|TRBD1|TRBV6-5
CASSSPQGGKSGYTF
TGTGCCAGCAGTTCCCCCCAGGGGGGTAAGTCTGGCTACACCTTC
>14|TRBJ1-5|NA|NA|TRBV2
CASRREHSNQPQHF
TGTGCCAGCAGGCGGGAACATAGCAATCAGCCCCAGCATTTT
>15|TRBJ2-1|NA|TRBD2|TRBV5-1
CASSAASGGYNEQFF
TGCGCCAGCAGTGCTGCTAGCGGGGGTTACAATGAGCAGTTCTTC
>14|TRBJ1-1|few|NA|TRBV6-5
CASSYSGVNTEAFF
TGTGCCAGCAGTTACTCGGGCGTGAACACTGAAGCTTTCTTT
>14|TRBJ2-5|NA|NA|TRBV6-8
CASRRVGMGETQYF
TGTGCCAGCAGGAGGGTAGGGATGGGGGAGACCCAGTACTTC
>14|TRBJ1-2|once|NA|TRBV2
CASSEAGGYYGYTF
TGTGCCAGCAGTGAGGCGGGGGGCTACTATGGCTACACCTTC
>13|TRBJ1-3|NA|NA|TRBV2
CASSGPGGNTIYF
TGTGCCAGCAGCGGCCCGGGGGGAAACACCATATATTTT
>13|TRBJ2-3|few|NA|TRBV5-1
CASLRVGTDTQYF
TGCGCCAGCCTCAGGGTTGGCACAGATACGCAGTATTTT
>14|TRBJ1-2|NA|TRBD1|TRBV29-1
CSVDQGQGPYGYTF
TGCAGCGTGGACCAGGGACAGGGCCCCTATGGCTACACCTTC
>12|TRBJ1-2|NA|NA|TRBV6-5
CASSSRDYGYTF
TGTGCCAGCAGTTCCAGGGACTATGGCTACACCTTC
>16|TRBJ2-3|few|TRBD2|TRBV5-1
CASSLSPAGGRDTQYF
TGCGCCAGCAGCTTGAGCCCAGCGGGGGGTCGAGATACGCAGTATTTT
>14|TRBJ1-2|NA|NA|TRBV12-5
CASGLEGGAHGYTF
TGTGCTAGTGGTTTGGAAGGGGGGGCGCATGGCTACACCTTC